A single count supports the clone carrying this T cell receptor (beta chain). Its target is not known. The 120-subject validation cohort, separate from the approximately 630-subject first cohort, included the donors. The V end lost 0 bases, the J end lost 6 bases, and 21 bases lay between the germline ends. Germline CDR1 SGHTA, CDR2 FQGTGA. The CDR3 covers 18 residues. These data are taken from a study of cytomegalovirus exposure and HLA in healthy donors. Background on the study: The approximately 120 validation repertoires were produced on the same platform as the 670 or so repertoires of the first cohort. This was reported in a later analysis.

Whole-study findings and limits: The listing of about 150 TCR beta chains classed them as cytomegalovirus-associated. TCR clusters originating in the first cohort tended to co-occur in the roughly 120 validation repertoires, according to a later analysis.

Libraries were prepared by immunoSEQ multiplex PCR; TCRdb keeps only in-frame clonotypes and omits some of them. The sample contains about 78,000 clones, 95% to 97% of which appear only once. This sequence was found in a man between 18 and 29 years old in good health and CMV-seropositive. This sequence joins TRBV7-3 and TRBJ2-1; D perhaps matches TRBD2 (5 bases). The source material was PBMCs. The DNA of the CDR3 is TGTGCCAGCAGCTTAACCCATGGACTCGCCAAAAAAGGCAATGAGCAGTTCTTC. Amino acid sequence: CASSLTHGLAKKGNEQFF. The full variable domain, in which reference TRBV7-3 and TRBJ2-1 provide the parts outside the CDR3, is GAGVSQTPSNKVTEKGKYVELRCDPISGHTALYWYRQSLGQGPEFLIYFQGTGAADDSGLPNDRFFAVRPEGSVSTLKIQRTERGDSAVYLCASSLTHGLAKKGNEQFFGPGTRLTVL.